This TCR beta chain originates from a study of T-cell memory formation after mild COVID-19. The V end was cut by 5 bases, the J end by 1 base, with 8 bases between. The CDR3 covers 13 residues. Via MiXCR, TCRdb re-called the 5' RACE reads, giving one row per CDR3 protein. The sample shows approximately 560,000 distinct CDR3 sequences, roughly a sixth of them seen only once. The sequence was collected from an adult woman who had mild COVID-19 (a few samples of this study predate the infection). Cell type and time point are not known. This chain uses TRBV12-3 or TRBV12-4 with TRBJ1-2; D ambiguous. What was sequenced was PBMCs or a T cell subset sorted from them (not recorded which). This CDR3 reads CASSDWFNYGYTF. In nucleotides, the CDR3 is TGTGCCAGCAGTGATTGGTTTAACTATGGCTACACCTTC.